These T cell receptor beta chains were read from a single sample in a study of blood T cell repertoires in COVID-19. Repertoires were generated with immunoSEQ multiplex PCR, while TCRdb's copy carries only in-frame clones and drops some. The data hold approximately 300,000 clones, with roughly 90% observed a single time. Material: PBMCs or T cells enriched from blood (not recorded which). The receptors were gathered from a young woman who had been exposed to COVID-19. Both conserved end residues are part of each CDR3. A D gene is named only where the DNA matches it firmly. Where a row states a size, it is once, few, many or the class of an expanded clone; other rows omit it.

clone size	V gene	D gene	J gene	CDR3 protein	CDR3 DNA
-	TRBV19	-	TRBJ1-1	CASTTRALNTEAFF	TGTGCCAGTACCACCAGGGCCCTGAACACTGAAGCTTTCTTT
-	TRBV13	-	TRBJ2-7	CASSSTSPGEQYF	TGTGCCAGCAGCTCAACTTCCCCGGGCGAGCAGTACTTC
-	TRBV19	-	TRBJ2-4	CASSIIIWRGWEMGLAKNIQYF	TGTGCCAGTAGTATCATAATATGGAGGGGTTGGGAAATGGGTTTAGCCAAAAACATTCAGTACTTC
-	TRBV5-1	-	TRBJ2-2	CASSLVSTGRSTGELFF	TGCGCCAGCAGCTTGGTCTCTACAGGCCGGAGCACCGGGGAGCTGTTTTTT
-	TRBV6-2/TRBV6-3	TRBD1	TRBJ1-5	CASSYGTENQPQHF	TGTGCCAGCAGTTATGGGACAGAGAATCAGCCCCAGCATTTT
-	TRBV28	-	TRBJ1-2	CASSPREGGYTF	TGTGCCAGCAGTCCCCGGGAGGGTGGCTACACCTTC
-	TRBV19	-	TRBJ2-3	CATRIGGTDTQYF	TGTGCCACCCGAATCGGGGGCACAGATACGCAGTATTTT
-	TRBV6-6	-	TRBJ2-7	CASRAIRGTYEQYF	TGTGCCAGCAGAGCCATCCGGGGAACCTACGAGCAGTACTTC
-	TRBV19	-	TRBJ1-4	CASSRQDSLNEKLFF	TGTGCCAGTAGTAGACAGGACTCGCTTAATGAAAAACTGTTTTTT
-	TRBV6-2/TRBV6-3	-	TRBJ2-1	CASGYRRTYNEQFF	TGTGCCAGCGGTTACCGACGGACTTACAATGAGCAGTTCTTC
-	TRBV18	-	TRBJ1-3	CASSPVSGVGNTIYF	TGTGCCAGCTCACCAGTCTCAGGGGTCGGAAACACCATATATTTT
-	TRBV29-1	-	TRBJ1-1	CSVESGDTEAFF	TGCAGCGTTGAAAGCGGGGACACTGAAGCTTTCTTT
-	TRBV5-1	-	TRBJ1-1	CASTGTNTEAFF	TGCGCCAGCACCGGGACAAACACTGAAGCTTTCTTT
-	TRBV27	TRBD1	TRBJ1-5	CASRTGDPNQPQHF	TGTGCCAGCAGGACAGGGGACCCAAATCAGCCCCAGCATTTT
-	TRBV5-1	TRBD1	TRBJ2-6	CASSTGQGAPGANVLTF	TGCGCCAGCAGCACGGGACAGGGGGCGCCCGGGGCCAACGTCCTGACTTTC
-	TRBV3-1/TRBV3-2	TRBD2	TRBJ2-7	CASSPRTSGGYEQYF	TGTGCCAGCAGCCCTCGGACTAGCGGGGGGTACGAGCAGTACTTC
-	TRBV7-2	TRBD2	TRBJ2-1	CASSLEGTSILEQFF	TGTGCCAGCAGCTTAGAAGGGACTAGTATCTTAGAGCAGTTCTTC
-	TRBV6-2/TRBV6-3	-	TRBJ2-3	CASSYSSETDTQYF	TGTGCCAGCAGTTACTCGTCAGAAACAGATACGCAGTATTTT
-	TRBV5-1	TRBD2	TRBJ2-3	CASSLGTSGGIFTDTQYF	TGCGCCAGCAGCTTGGGGACTAGCGGGGGGATCTTCACAGATACGCAGTATTTT
-	TRBV2	TRBD2	TRBJ2-1	CASSEGLGNSYNEQFF	TGTGCCAGCAGTGAGGGACTAGGGAATTCCTACAATGAGCAGTTCTTC
-	TRBV5-6	TRBD2	TRBJ2-5	CASSLFGERGGEETQYF	TGTGCCAGCAGCTTGTTTGGCGAGCGGGGGGGAGAAGAGACCCAGTACTTC
-	TRBV6-5	TRBD1	TRBJ1-2	CASRTGGGHYGYTF	TGTGCCAGCAGGACAGGGGGCGGGCATTATGGCTACACCTTC
-	TRBV2	-	TRBJ2-7	CASSEAGARYEQYF	TGTGCCAGCAGTGAAGCGGGGGCGCGTTACGAGCAGTACTTC
-	TRBV10-3	TRBD1	TRBJ2-7	CAITRGQGTHEQYF	TGTGCCATCACCAGAGGACAGGGAACACACGAGCAGTACTTC
-	TRBV5-4	TRBD2	TRBJ2-3	CASSLDGGGAADTQYF	TGTGCCAGCAGCTTGGACGGCGGGGGGGCCGCAGATACGCAGTATTTT
-	TRBV7-3	TRBD2	TRBJ2-3	CASSLVVAGGRGSDTQYF	TGTGCCAGCAGCTTAGTGGTAGCGGGGGGGCGAGGCTCAGATACGCAGTATTTT
-	TRBV9	-	TRBJ1-2	CASSVEGTRSGYTF	TGTGCCAGCAGCGTAGAAGGGACTAGGAGTGGCTACACCTTC
-	TRBV30	TRBD1	TRBJ1-4	CAWSNGRGNEKLFF	TGTGCCTGGAGTAATGGCAGGGGGAACGAAAAACTGTTTTTT
-	TRBV5-1	-	TRBJ1-6	CASSLEPGRNSPLHF	TGCGCCAGCAGCTTGGAGCCAGGGCGGAATTCACCCCTCCACTTT
once	TRBV2	TRBD1	TRBJ2-7	CASNLDRVNEQYF	TGTGCCAGCAATCTAGACAGGGTCAACGAGCAGTACTTC
-	TRBV2	TRBD1	TRBJ1-1	CASSRQGHYTEAFF	TGTGCCAGCAGCAGACAGGGGCACTACACTGAAGCTTTCTTT
-	TRBV18	-	TRBJ1-5	CASSPPGGEDQPQHF	TGTGCCAGCTCACCACCAGGGGGGGAGGATCAGCCCCAGCATTTT
-	TRBV5-8	-	TRBJ1-2	CASSPDRRNYGYTF	TGTGCCAGCAGCCCGGACAGAAGAAACTATGGCTACACCTTC
-	TRBV2	TRBD1	TRBJ1-3	CASVGLGQGWNF	TGTGCCAGCGTAGGATTGGGACAGGGGTGGAATTTT
-	TRBV20-1	TRBD2	TRBJ2-5	CSASPWGGFTGETQYF	TGCAGTGCTAGTCCATGGGGGGGGTTTACAGGAGAGACCCAGTACTTC
-	TRBV18	TRBD1	TRBJ1-2	CASSRDSNYGYTF	TGTGCCAGCTCACGGGACAGTAACTATGGCTACACCTTC
-	TRBV28	-	TRBJ2-1	CASRAPPPYNEQFF	TGTGCCAGCCGCGCCCCCCCACCCTACAATGAGCAGTTCTTC
-	TRBV7-6	-	TRBJ1-2	CASSLDFGETPHGYTF	TGTGCCAGCAGCTTAGATTTCGGGGAGACCCCACATGGCTACACCTTC
few	TRBV4-1	TRBD2	TRBJ2-5	CASSQVLGGETQYF	TGCGCCAGCAGCCAAGTCCTGGGGGGGGAGACCCAGTACTTC
-	TRBV15	-	TRBJ2-7	CATSRTALWEQYF	TGTGCCACCAGCAGAACAGCCCTTTGGGAGCAGTACTTC
-	TRBV6-5	-	TRBJ1-2	CASSYHGTPYGYTF	TGTGCCAGCAGTTACCATGGGACTCCCTATGGCTACACCTTC
-	TRBV6-4	-	TRBJ1-1	CASSPREQGMNTEAFF	TGTGCCAGCAGTCCAAGGGAACAGGGTATGAACACTGAAGCTTTCTTT
-	TRBV7-3	-	TRBJ2-1	CASSHGADGSTYNEQFF	TGTGCCAGCAGCCATGGGGCGGATGGCAGCACCTACAATGAGCAGTTCTTC
-	TRBV12-3/TRBV12-4	-	TRBJ2-7	CASSQLYEQYF	TGTGCCAGCAGCCAACTCTACGAGCAGTACTTC
-	TRBV24-1	-	TRBJ1-1	CATSVRGMNTEAFF	TGTGCCACCAGTGTGCGGGGAATGAACACTGAAGCTTTCTTT
-	TRBV19	TRBD1	TRBJ1-5	CASRDRGGQPQHF	TGTGCCAGTAGGGACAGGGGTGGTCAGCCCCAGCATTTT
-	TRBV6-5	-	TRBJ2-5	CASRRGQVGETQYF	TGTGCCAGCAGGCGGGGTCAGGTTGGTGAGACCCAGTACTTC
-	TRBV7-6	TRBD1	TRBJ1-1	CASSSTGWDTEAFF	TGTGCCAGCAGCTCGACAGGGTGGGACACTGAAGCTTTCTTT
-	TRBV9	-	TRBJ2-3	CASSVGTTSTDTQYF	TGTGCCAGCAGCGTCGGGACAACTAGCACAGATACGCAGTATTTT